The rows below give T cell receptor beta chains drawn from one sample of a study of shared clonotypes between healthy human individuals. TCRdb keeps only in-frame clones here, not all; method: immunoSEQ multiplex PCR. This sample has roughly 640,000 clones, with under 80% found just once. Sequenced: memory CD4+ T cells sorted from blood. The receptors come from a woman aged 25 to 39 in good health. Each CDR3 is given with its conserved first and last residue. Fields, in order: J gene, D gene, clone size, V gene, CDR3 protein, CDR3 DNA. D genes are given only for firm matches. Rows give clone size only sometimes, using once, few, many, or a class for an expanded clone.

j_call: TRBJ2-7
d_call: NA
clone_size: few
v_call: TRBV4-2
cdr3_aa: CASSRDQGNPYEQYF
cdr3_nt: TGTGCCAGCAGCCGAGATCAGGGGAACCCCTACGAGCAGTACTTC

j_call: TRBJ1-5
d_call: NA
clone_size: NA
v_call: TRBV19
cdr3_aa: CASSIDSRSGQPQHF
cdr3_nt: TGTGCCAGTAGTATTGACAGCCGATCCGGGCAGCCCCAGCATTTT

j_call: TRBJ1-5
d_call: TRBD1
clone_size: NA
v_call: TRBV7-2
cdr3_aa: CASSLGTGRFSNQPQHF
cdr3_nt: TGTGCCAGCAGCTTAGGGACAGGGAGGTTTAGCAATCAGCCCCAGCATTTT

j_call: TRBJ2-7
d_call: NA
clone_size: NA
v_call: TRBV27
cdr3_aa: CASSMRGGSYEQYF
cdr3_nt: TGTGCCAGCAGCATGCGAGGGGGATCCTACGAGCAGTACTTC

j_call: TRBJ2-2
d_call: NA
clone_size: NA
v_call: TRBV7-2
cdr3_aa: CASSLGTPFAGELFF
cdr3_nt: TGTGCCAGCAGCCTCGGGACCCCCTTTGCCGGGGAGCTGTTTTTT

j_call: TRBJ1-6
d_call: NA
clone_size: NA
v_call: TRBV28
cdr3_aa: CASSLSDKWTLHF
cdr3_nt: TGTGCCAGCAGTTTATCCGATAAGTGGACCCTCCACTTT

j_call: TRBJ2-7
d_call: NA
clone_size: NA
v_call: TRBV5-5
cdr3_aa: CASSLGTYSYEQYF
cdr3_nt: TGTGCCAGCAGCTTAGGGACGTACTCCTACGAGCAGTACTTC

j_call: TRBJ2-1
d_call: NA
clone_size: NA
v_call: TRBV6-5
cdr3_aa: CASSEGGGLQFF
cdr3_nt: TGTGCCAGCAGTGAAGGAGGAGGCCTGCAGTTCTTC

j_call: TRBJ1-5
d_call: NA
clone_size: NA
v_call: TRBV18
cdr3_aa: CASSIAGASTQPQHF
cdr3_nt: TGTGCCAGCTCGATAGCGGGGGCCTCTACGCAGCCCCAGCATTTT

j_call: TRBJ2-7
d_call: NA
clone_size: NA
v_call: TRBV11-1
cdr3_aa: CASSLGRTYEQYF
cdr3_nt: TGTGCCAGCAGCTTGGGCAGAACCTACGAGCAGTACTTC

j_call: TRBJ1-1
d_call: TRBD1
clone_size: NA
v_call: TRBV10-3
cdr3_aa: CAISELLRGTGDTEAFF
cdr3_nt: TGTGCCATCAGTGAACTTCTACGGGGGACAGGTGACACTGAAGCTTTCTTT

j_call: TRBJ1-6
d_call: TRBD1
clone_size: few
v_call: TRBV7-8
cdr3_aa: CASSLGGTENSPLHF
cdr3_nt: TGTGCCAGCAGCTTAGGCGGGACAGAAAATTCACCCCTCCACTTT

j_call: TRBJ2-7
d_call: TRBD1
clone_size: NA
v_call: TRBV10-1
cdr3_aa: CASRGTGDYEQYF
cdr3_nt: TGCGCCAGCAGAGGGACAGGGGACTACGAGCAGTACTTC

j_call: TRBJ2-7
d_call: NA
clone_size: NA
v_call: TRBV6-1
cdr3_aa: CASSVGHLSSYEQYF
cdr3_nt: TGTGCCAGCAGTGTTGGGCATTTGAGCTCCTACGAGCAGTACTTC

j_call: TRBJ1-1
d_call: NA
clone_size: NA
v_call: TRBV5-1
cdr3_aa: CASSIGVRRRTEAFF
cdr3_nt: TGCGCCAGCAGCATTGGTGTCCGACGGAGGACTGAAGCTTTCTTT

j_call: TRBJ1-5
d_call: TRBD1
clone_size: NA
v_call: TRBV11-2
cdr3_aa: CASSLAGGGNQPQHF
cdr3_nt: TGTGCCAGCAGCTTAGCAGGGGGCGGCAATCAGCCCCAGCATTTT

j_call: TRBJ2-3
d_call: NA
clone_size: NA
v_call: TRBV7-2
cdr3_aa: CASSEAATADTQYF
cdr3_nt: TGTGCCAGCTCAGAAGCGGCCACAGCGGATACGCAGTATTTT

j_call: TRBJ1-3
d_call: TRBD1
clone_size: NA
v_call: TRBV28
cdr3_aa: CASSPAGTGGLGGNTIYF
cdr3_nt: TGTGCCAGCAGTCCTGCGGGTACAGGGGGGTTAGGAGGAAACACCATATATTTT

j_call: TRBJ1-1
d_call: NA
clone_size: NA
v_call: TRBV10-3
cdr3_aa: CAISDSGTLNTEAFF
cdr3_nt: TGTGCCATCAGTGATTCCGGGACACTTAACACTGAAGCTTTCTTT

j_call: TRBJ2-5
d_call: TRBD1
clone_size: once
v_call: TRBV29-1
cdr3_aa: CSAMQGAWETQYF
cdr3_nt: TGCAGCGCGATGCAGGGGGCCTGGGAGACCCAGTACTTC

j_call: TRBJ1-5
d_call: TRBD1
clone_size: NA
v_call: TRBV28
cdr3_aa: CASSPTGTGSPYLQHF
cdr3_nt: TGTGCCAGCAGTCCCACCGGGACAGGTTCCCCGTACCTCCAGCATTTT

j_call: TRBJ2-3
d_call: NA
clone_size: NA
v_call: TRBV30
cdr3_aa: CAWRFSGSTDTQYF
cdr3_nt: TGTGCCTGGAGATTTAGCGGAAGCACAGATACGCAGTATTTT

j_call: TRBJ1-4
d_call: NA
clone_size: NA
v_call: TRBV7-9
cdr3_aa: CASSERGGSEKLFF
cdr3_nt: TGTGCCAGCAGCGAACGAGGAGGGAGTGAAAAACTGTTTTTT

j_call: TRBJ2-1
d_call: TRBD2
clone_size: few
v_call: TRBV28
cdr3_aa: CASSATGSGSYNEQFF
cdr3_nt: TGTGCCAGCAGTGCAACGGGTAGCGGGAGCTACAATGAGCAGTTCTTC